The subject of this entry is one T cell receptor beta chain. Its antigen is as yet unknown. The source of the sample is a study of T-cell memory formation after mild COVID-19. Whole-study context: The TCR clusters were mostly specific to one donor.

Study observations and caveats: While clones contracting from day 15 to 85 were balanced between CD4 and CD8, later expanders leaned CD4+.

TCRdb used MiXCR to reprocess the 5' RACE reads, holding one entry per CDR3 protein. The sample lists under 350,000 distinct CDR3 sequences, roughly 16% occurring once. CDR3 size: 15 residues. Germline V gives CDR1 LGHNA, CDR2 YSLEER. Trimming cost V 4 bases and J 10 bases; bases outside gene matches: 7. This TCR was recovered from a man younger than 30 who had mild COVID-19 (a few samples of this study predate the infection). Cell type and time point are not known. Material for sequencing was PBMCs or a T cell subset sorted from them (not recorded which). This chain joins TRBV4-3 and TRBJ2-1, with 13 bases fitting TRBD2. The chain's CDR3 is CASSLTSGGAREQFF. The CDR3 DNA reads TGCGCCAGCAGCCTTACTAGCGGGGGGGCGAGGGAGCAGTTCTTC.